This TCR beta chain comes out of a study of shared clonotypes between healthy human individuals. TCRdb's copy holds only in-frame clones and misses some; the assay was immunoSEQ multiplex PCR. The data contain 2 million to 2.5 million clones, about nine tenths of them seen just once; the ten biggest clones take up 0.3% to 0.45%. The V end lost 4 bases, the J end lost 4 bases, and 13 bases lay between the germline ends. The germline V gene has CDR1 GTSNPN and CDR2 SVGIG (reference sequence). The CDR3 totals 14 residues. The J gene is TRBJ2-2, the V gene TRBV30; possibly TRBD2 for D (6 bases). The clonotype was recovered from a man younger than 35 in good health. Some clones in this sample may be carry-over from other donors' samples. Sequencing was carried out using naive CD4+ T cells from PBMCs. Subset denoted: CD45RA+ positively selected. The CDR3 nucleotides read TGTGCCTGGAATTCTCGGGGGACCACCGGGGAGCTGTTTTTT. It codes for CAWNSRGTTGELFF.